This T cell receptor beta chain stems from a study of T cells in Graves' hyperthyroidism and ophthalmopathy. The hyperthyroidism was newly diagnosed and had lasted under 2 months; the patients were aged 18 to 65. There are many counts of this clonotype. Amplified regions were TCR beta CDR3 sequences from RNA transcripts. The HTBI set primed first-round TCR CDR3 RT-PCR. MiXCR was run by TCRdb on the multiplex PCR reads, yielding one entry per CDR3 protein. The sample includes fewer than 850,000 distinct CDR3 sequences, 15% to 20% seen only once; the top ten take about 16%. The TCR sequence derives from a man in his fifties with Graves' hyperthyroidism. Sequenced: blood.

The CDR3 loop is CASSSDAGQPQHF. The CDR3 region has the DNA TGTGCCAGCAGCTCGGACGCAGGGCAGCCCCAGCATTTT. The chain combines TRBV7-3 with TRBJ1-5; D may be TRBD1 (5 bases). Trimming took 4 bases from V and 7 from J, leaving 11 bases between them. Germline V gives CDR1 SGHTA, CDR2 FQGTGA. The CDR3 has 13 residues.